This T cell receptor (beta chain) was found in a study of technical replicates of blood from a few donors. TCRdb's table, derived via immunoSEQ multiplex PCR, lists solely in-frame clones and lacks some. This table has tens of thousands of clones, 90% to 98% appearing once. Germline assignment: CDR1 SGHRS and CDR2 YFSETQ. J gave up 3 bases and V 0 bases, and 2 bases lay outside the gene matches. The CDR3 runs to 14 residues. The specimen sequenced was T cells isolated from PBMCs. This chain links TRBV5-1 with TRBJ2-7; 8 nucleotides align to TRBD2. The clonotype comes from a human donor in good health. DNA of the CDR3: TGCGCCAGCAGCTTGGTCGCGGGGGGCTACGAGCAGTACTTC. It specifies CASSLVAGGYEQYF.